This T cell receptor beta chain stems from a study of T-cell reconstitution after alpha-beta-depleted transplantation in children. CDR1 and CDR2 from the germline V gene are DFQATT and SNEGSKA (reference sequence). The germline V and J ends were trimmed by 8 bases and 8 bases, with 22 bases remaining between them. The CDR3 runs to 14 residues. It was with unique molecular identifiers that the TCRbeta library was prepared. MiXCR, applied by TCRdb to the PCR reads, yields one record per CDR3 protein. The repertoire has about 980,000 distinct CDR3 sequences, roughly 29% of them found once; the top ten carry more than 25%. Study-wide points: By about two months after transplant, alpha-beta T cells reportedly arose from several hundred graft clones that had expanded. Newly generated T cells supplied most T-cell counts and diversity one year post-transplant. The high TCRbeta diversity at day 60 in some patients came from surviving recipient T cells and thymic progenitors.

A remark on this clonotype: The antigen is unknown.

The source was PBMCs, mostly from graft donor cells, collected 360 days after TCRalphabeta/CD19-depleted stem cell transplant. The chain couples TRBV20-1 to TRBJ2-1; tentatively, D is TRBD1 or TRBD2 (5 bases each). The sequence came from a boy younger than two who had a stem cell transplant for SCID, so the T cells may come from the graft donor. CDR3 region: CSPASTLRGDEQFF. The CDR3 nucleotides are TGCAGTCCCGCCTCGACACTAAGAGGGGATGAGCAGTTCTTC.